This passage covers 21 T cell receptor beta chains from one sample sequenced in a study of prognosis after radiotherapy for stage I lung cancer. Amplification of TCR beta CDR3 from genomic DNA used two-round multiplex PCR. Amplification in first-round PCR relied on primers specific to each TRBV and TRBJ gene. TCRdb processed the multiplex PCR reads anew with MiXCR; each CDR3 protein has one entry. This sample has about 12,000 distinct CDR3 sequences, with nearly 55% found just once. Sample: PBMCs, taken before or after stereotactic body radiation therapy (not recorded which). Receptors were obtained from a donor aged 50 or older with non-small cell lung cancer.

By share of the sample, this clonotype is medium-sized. The chain employs TRBV24-1 and TRBJ2-7, with 9 bases matching TRBD2. CDR1 and CDR2 (germline): KGHDR, SFDVKD. V lost 2 bases and J lost 4; bases outside the gene matches: 5. The CDR3 extends over 15 amino acids. The DNA of the CDR3 is TGTGCCACCAGTGATTCGCTAGCGGGAAGATACGAGCAGTACTTC. It codes for CATSDSLAGRYEQYF.

To note about this clonotype: A junction end diverges from the germline sequence, so it may reflect a read error. The chain joins TRBV6-2 or TRBV6-3 to TRBJ2-2; TRBD1 is a possible D gene (7 bases). The CDR3 is made up of 16 amino acids. The germline CDR1 and CDR2 sequences are MNHEY and SVGEGT. CDR3 DNA: TGTGCCAGCATTTACTCGCCCCAGGGGGGCACCGGGGAGCTGTTTTTT. This codes for CASIYSPQGGTGELFF.

The chain joins TRBV7-2 to TRBJ2-1; 8 bases align to TRBD2. Unmatched junction bases numbered 4, after V lost 3 bases and J lost 9 bases. The CDR3 contains 13 residues. Germline CDR1 reads SGHTA; CDR2 reads FQGNSA. CDR3 protein: CASSFSGITEQFF. For the CDR3, the DNA is TGTGCCAGCAGCTTTAGCGGGATAACTGAGCAGTTCTTC.

About this clonotype itself: The conserved final phenylalanine or tryptophan is absent from the CDR3, which likely points to a read error. The V and J genes are TRBV28 and TRBJ1-5; D remains unclear. Trimming removed 6 bases at V and 7 bases at J, with 10 bases between. The CDR3 covers 12 residues. Germline loops: CDR1 MDHEN, CDR2 SYDVKM. The CDR3: CASSDEGQPQHL. The CDR3 DNA reads as TGTGCCAGCAGCGACGAAGGACAGCCCCAGCATCTT.

V gene TRBV11-2 combines with J gene TRBJ2-3, with 8 bases identical to TRBD1. This CDR3 has 15 amino acids. Trimming cost V 3 bases and J 2 bases; bases outside gene matches: 4. Germline-derived CDR1 and CDR2 are SGHAT and FQNNGV. In nucleotides, the CDR3 is TGTGCCAGCAGCTTGCGACAGGGGAACACAGATACGCAGTATTTT. This sequence encodes CASSLRQGNTDTQYF.

About this clonotype: One junction end does not reproduce the germline sequence, and a read error may be involved. The chain combines TRBV5-1 with TRBJ2-2; 14 bases are shared with TRBD2. There are 16 residues in the CDR3. In germline, CDR1 is SGHRS, CDR2 YFSETQ. The CDR3 loop is CASSTGLAGAIGELLF. CDR3 bases: TGCGCCAGCAGCACGGGACTAGCGGGAGCAATCGGGGAGCTACTTTTT.

V usage is TRBV6-2 or TRBV6-3 and J usage is TRBJ1-4, with D perhaps TRBD1 (6 bases). Between the trimmed V and J ends, which lost 7 bases and 8 bases, there was a span of 20 bases. The V gene's germline CDR1 is MNHEY and CDR2 SVGEGT. This CDR3 spans 15 amino acids. In DNA, the CDR3 is TGTGCCAGCATTACCGCGGCGGGGGCGAGCGAAAAACTGTTTTTT. Translation: CASITAAGASEKLFF.

By sample share, this clonotype is medium-sized (0.01 to 0.1%). The genes are TRBV7-8 and TRBJ2-1; 9 nucleotides match TRBD1. There are 16 residues in the CDR3. Germline CDR1 and CDR2: SGHVS and FQNEAQ. V lost 4 bases and J lost 2; bases outside the gene matches: 6. CDR3 loop: CASSSRRDRAYNEQFF. The CDR3 bases are TGTGCCAGCAGCTCCCGCCGGGACAGGGCCTACAATGAGCAGTTCTTC.

By frequency in the sample, this clonotype is medium-sized. The chain uses TRBV20-1 and TRBJ2-2, with 9 bases identical to TRBD2. CDR1 and CDR2 (germline): DFQATT, SNEGSKA (reference sequence). V was clipped by 3 bases and J by 8 bases; unmatched bases: 7. This CDR3 spans 14 amino acids. In DNA form, the CDR3 reads TGCAGTGCTAGTGTAGCGGGAGCTTCGGGGGAGCTGTTTTTT. Encoded protein: CSASVAGASGELFF.

This clonotype showed up just once. The chain joins TRBV20-1 to TRBJ2-2; 8 bases align to TRBD1. The germline gives CDR1 DFQATT, CDR2 SNEGSKA (reference sequence). CDR3 length: 15 residues. The J segment lost 6 bases and the V segment lost 3 bases, leaving 9 bases of the junction unmatched. The CDR3 region has the DNA TGCAGTGCTAGTGGAATCAGGGGGCACCCCGGGGAGCTGTTTTTT. Translation: CSASGIRGHPGELFF.

This clonotype is categorized as medium-sized (0.01 to 0.1%). The rearrangement links TRBV19 to TRBJ1-6; 7 nucleotides match TRBD1. Germline CDR1 LNHDA, CDR2 SQIVND (reference sequence). The CDR3 is made up of 14 amino acids. V lost 6 bases to trimming and J lost 7 bases; unmatched junction nucleotides: 6. The CDR3 loop is CASSRDSWNSPLHF. CDR3 bases: TGTGCCAGTAGCAGGGACAGTTGGAATTCACCCCTCCACTTT.

The rearrangement joins TRBV18 to TRBJ2-3; 10 bases agree with TRBD2. The CDR3 length is 20 residues. Germline V gene lookup returns CDR1 KGHSH and CDR2 LQKENI. V was clipped by 1 base and J by 6 bases; unmatched bases: 19. CDR3 in DNA: TGTGCCAGCTCACCACTTGGGACTAGCGTGAGGGCGCGAATGGCGGATACGCAGTATTTT. Amino acids: CASSPLGTSVRARMADTQYF.

V usage is TRBV7-4 and J usage is TRBJ2-1, with 9 bases lining up with TRBD2. V was pared by 5 bases and J by 3 bases, with 5 bases of the junction left unmatched. Looked up from germline, CDR1 is SGHVT and CDR2 is SQSDAQ. The CDR3 is 15 amino acids. This chain's CDR3 is CASSPIAGVYNEQFF. Here the CDR3 DNA reads TGTGCCAGCAGCCCAATAGCGGGAGTCTACAATGAGCAGTTCTTC.

This clonotype was seen more than once but under ten times. A far bigger clonotype differs at one base, so this is likely a read error. The chain combines TRBV7-9 with TRBJ2-5; 7 bases are a match to TRBD2. TRBJ2-1 matches the DNA end more closely, so the J call is doubtful. Germline CDR1 is SEHNR and CDR2 is FQNEAQ (reference sequence). The length of the CDR3 is 12 residues. This CDR3 reads CASSFGERGQFF. CDR3 sequence (DNA): TGTGCCAGCAGCTTCGGGGAGCGGGGGCAGTTCTTC.

This clonotype is medium-sized by share. V and J are TRBV6-2 or TRBV6-3 and TRBJ1-2; no definite D call. V lost 0 bases and J 7 bases, leaving 12 bases between the germline ends. Germline V gene sequence: CDR1 MNHEY, CDR2 SVGEGT. The CDR3 spans 14 residues. The CDR3 region is CASSYSTGLGGYTF. CDR3 nucleotide sequence: TGTGCCAGCAGTTACTCGACGGGCTTGGGTGGCTACACCTTC.

The V gene is TRBV5-1, the J gene TRBJ2-7; D is uncertain. Germline V gene lookup returns CDR1 SGHRS and CDR2 YFSETQ. The CDR3 has 14 amino acids. Trimming took off 0 bases at V and 0 bases at J, with 7 bases between the two ends. The CDR3 nucleotides read TGCGCCAGCAGCTTGGATCGCAACTCCTACGAGCAGTACTTC. It is translated as CASSLDRNSYEQYF.

In its sample, this clonotype is large. The chain carries TRBV6-8 and TRBJ2-3, with TRBD1 matching 8 bases. Trimming took 7 bases from V and 1 from J; bases not matched to a gene: 10. The CDR3 loop spans 16 amino acids. Per the germline V gene, CDR1 is MNHGY and CDR2 is SAAAGT. The CDR3 spells CASISQGAQGTDTQYF. CDR3 coding DNA: TGTGCCAGCATCAGCCAGGGGGCGCAAGGCACAGATACGCAGTATTTT.

Many counts were recorded for this clonotype. V and J are TRBV27 and TRBJ2-5; no clear D. V gave up 0 bases and J gave up 5 bases, with 10 bases separating them. The CDR3 covers 14 residues. The V gene's germline CDR1 is MNHEY and CDR2 SMNVEV (reference sequence). CDR3: CASSLSNLVETQYF. CDR3 sequence (DNA): TGTGCCAGCAGTTTATCCAATTTGGTTGAGACCCAGTACTTC.

By its share, this clonotype is medium-sized. The chain has TRBV28 and TRBJ2-2, with D possibly being TRBD1 or TRBD2 (6 bases each). The germline CDR1 and CDR2 sequences are MDHEN and SYDVKM. The CDR3 is 16 amino acids. V lost 7 bases and J lost 5, with 20 bases in between. CDR3 in amino acids: CASNMGRGRRTGELFF. As DNA, the CDR3 is TGTGCCAGCAATATGGGACGGGGGCGCAGGACCGGGGAGCTGTTTTTT.

Ten or more counts support this clonotype. A junction boundary mismatches the germline segment, possibly from a read error. The chain combines TRBV30 with TRBJ2-7; 10 positions agree with TRBD2. Germline V gene sequence: CDR1 GTSNPN, CDR2 SVGIG (reference sequence). This CDR3 comprises 15 residues. The CDR3 is CAWSVLSGRAEEQHF. CDR3 nucleotide sequence: TGTGCCTGGAGTGTATTAAGCGGGAGGGCCGAAGAGCAGCACTTC.

V and J are TRBV20-1 and TRBJ2-3; 10 nucleotides align to TRBD2. The V segment lost 5 bases and the J segment 4 bases; nucleotides outside the gene matches: 18. The germline V gene has CDR1 DFQATT and CDR2 SNEGSKA (reference sequence). CDR3 size: 18 residues. Written as DNA, the CDR3 is TGCAGTGCTGAGGGTGTAGATGGGGGACTAGCGCGCGCAGATACGCAGTATTTT. Its protein is CSAEGVDGGLARADTQYF.